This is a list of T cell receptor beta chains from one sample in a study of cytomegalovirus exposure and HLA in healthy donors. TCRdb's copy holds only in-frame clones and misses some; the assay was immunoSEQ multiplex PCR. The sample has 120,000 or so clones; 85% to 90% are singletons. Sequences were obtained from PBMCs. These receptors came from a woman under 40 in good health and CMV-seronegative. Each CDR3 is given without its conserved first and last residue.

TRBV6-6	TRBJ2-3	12	ASSYEQRRDTQY
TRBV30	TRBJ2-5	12	AWSVQAGGETQY
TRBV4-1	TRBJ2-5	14	ASSHRGAGGQETQY
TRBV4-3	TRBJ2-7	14	ASSQETAVSSYEQY
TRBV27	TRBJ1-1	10	ASRSPGTEAF
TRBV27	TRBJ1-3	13	ASSSQGRSGNTIY
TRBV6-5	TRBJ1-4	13	ASSLNRGGSEKLF
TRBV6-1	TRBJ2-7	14	ASSETAGAVGNEQY
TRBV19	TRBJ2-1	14	ASRSIGAGRVHEQF
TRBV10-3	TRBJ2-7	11	AMGTGRPYEQY
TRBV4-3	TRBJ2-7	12	ASQQAKHPYEQY
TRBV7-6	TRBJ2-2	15	ASSFGLAGGYTGELF
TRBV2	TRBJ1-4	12	ASNQGVVGEKLF
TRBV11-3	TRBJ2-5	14	ASSLARGGAQETQY
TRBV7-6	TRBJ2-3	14	ASSLVSGGPPRAQY
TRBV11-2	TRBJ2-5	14	ASSRLTSGRFKTQY
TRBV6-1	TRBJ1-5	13	ASSAGQSSNQPQH
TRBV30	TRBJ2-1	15	ACDGLAGGQTYNEQF
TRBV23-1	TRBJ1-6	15	ASSPPGQSSYNSPLH
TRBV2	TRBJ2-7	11	ASRGQGIYEQY
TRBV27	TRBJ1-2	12	ASSPSTGRNGYT
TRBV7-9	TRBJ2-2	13	ASSSGQGATGELF
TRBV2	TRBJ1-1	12	ASTLGQGNTEAF
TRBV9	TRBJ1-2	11	ASSVGAELGYT
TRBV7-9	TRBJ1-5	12	ASSHTGTNQPQH
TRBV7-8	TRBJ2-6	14	ASSLAGPTGANVLT
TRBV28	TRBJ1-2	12	ASSLGRQNYGYT
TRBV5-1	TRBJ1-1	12	ASSSGQLRTEAF
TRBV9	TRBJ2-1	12	ASSGARVFDEQF
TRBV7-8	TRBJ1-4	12	ASSLAGGVEKLF
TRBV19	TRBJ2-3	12	ASSQAGGTDTQY
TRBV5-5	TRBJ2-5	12	ASRLGGGAETQY
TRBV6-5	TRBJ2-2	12	ATFGTLNTGELF
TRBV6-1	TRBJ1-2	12	ASSRGTGDYGYT
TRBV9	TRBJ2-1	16	ASSAGSRGGQGDNEQF
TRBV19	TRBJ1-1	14	ASSFSGPGQGVGAF
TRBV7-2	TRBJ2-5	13	ASSSRTSGAETQY
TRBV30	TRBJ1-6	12	AWSTGGDNSPLH
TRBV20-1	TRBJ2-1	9	SAVGAGEQF
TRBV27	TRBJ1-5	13	ASSSTGERNQPQH
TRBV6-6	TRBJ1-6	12	ATGGSSYNSPLH
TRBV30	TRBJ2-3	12	AWTESGGTDTQY
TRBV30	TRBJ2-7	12	AWSGGQVNDEQY
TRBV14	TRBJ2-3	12	ASSLRGGPDTQY
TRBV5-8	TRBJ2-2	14	ASSFRTGKNTGELF
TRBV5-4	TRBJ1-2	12	ASSYLTGGDGYT
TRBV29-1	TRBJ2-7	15	SVEGRGERGASYEQY
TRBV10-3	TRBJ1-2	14	AISESLDTAAYGYT
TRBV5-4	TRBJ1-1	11	ASFAGGSTEAF
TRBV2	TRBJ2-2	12	ASSRQGSTGELF
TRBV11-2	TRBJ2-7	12	ASSAVQGAGEQY
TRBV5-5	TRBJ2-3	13	ASSLQGNPPDTQY
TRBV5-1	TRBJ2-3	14	ASSNLGGGGTDTQY
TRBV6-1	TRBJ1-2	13	ASSGKWGPNYGYT
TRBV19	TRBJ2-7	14	ASSTADRFSPYEQY
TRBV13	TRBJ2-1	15	ASSLGVRLVSKNEQF
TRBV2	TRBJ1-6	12	ASSSRQGQSPLH
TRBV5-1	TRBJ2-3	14	ASSPRGGADTDTQY
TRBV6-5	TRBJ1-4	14	ASSFWETGLFEKLF
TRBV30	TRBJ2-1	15	AWRKGLAGGPHNEQF